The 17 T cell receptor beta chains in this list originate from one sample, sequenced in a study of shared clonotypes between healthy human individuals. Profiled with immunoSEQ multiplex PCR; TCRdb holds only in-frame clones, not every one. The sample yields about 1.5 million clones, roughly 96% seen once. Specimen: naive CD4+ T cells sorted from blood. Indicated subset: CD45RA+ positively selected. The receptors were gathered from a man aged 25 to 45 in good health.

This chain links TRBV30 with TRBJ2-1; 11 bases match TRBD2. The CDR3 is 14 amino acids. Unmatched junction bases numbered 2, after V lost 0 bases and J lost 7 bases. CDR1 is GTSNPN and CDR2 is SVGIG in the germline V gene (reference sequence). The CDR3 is CAWSVRLAGNEQFF. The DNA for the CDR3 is TGTGCCTGGAGTGTACGACTAGCGGGGAATGAGCAGTTCTTC.

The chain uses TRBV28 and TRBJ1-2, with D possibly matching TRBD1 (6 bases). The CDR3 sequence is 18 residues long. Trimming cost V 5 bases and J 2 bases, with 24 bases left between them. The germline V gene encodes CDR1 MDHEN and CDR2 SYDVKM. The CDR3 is CASSPILLLSQGNYGYTF. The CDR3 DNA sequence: TGTGCCAGCAGTCCGATACTACTCCTCAGCCAGGGGAACTATGGCTACACCTTC.

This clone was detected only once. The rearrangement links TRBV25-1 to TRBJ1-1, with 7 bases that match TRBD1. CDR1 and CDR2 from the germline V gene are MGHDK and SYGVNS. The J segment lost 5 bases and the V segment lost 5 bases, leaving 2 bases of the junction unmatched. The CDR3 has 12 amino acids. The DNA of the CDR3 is TGTGCCAGCAGTCTCAGGGGGACTGAAGCTTTCTTT. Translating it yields CASSLRGTEAFF. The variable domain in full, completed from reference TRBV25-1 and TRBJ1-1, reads EADIYQTPRYLVIGTGKKITLECSQTMGHDKMYWYQQDPGMELHLIHYSYGVNSTEKGDLSSESTVSRIRTEHFPLTLESARPSHTSQYLCASSLRGTEAFFGQGTRLTVV.

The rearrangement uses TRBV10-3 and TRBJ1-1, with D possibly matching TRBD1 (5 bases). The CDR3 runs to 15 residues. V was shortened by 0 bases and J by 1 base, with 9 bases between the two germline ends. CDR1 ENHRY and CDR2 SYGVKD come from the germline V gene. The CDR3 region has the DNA TGTGCCATCAGTGAGTCGATGGGGGGGAACACTGAAGCTTTCTTT. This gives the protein CAISESMGGNTEAFF.

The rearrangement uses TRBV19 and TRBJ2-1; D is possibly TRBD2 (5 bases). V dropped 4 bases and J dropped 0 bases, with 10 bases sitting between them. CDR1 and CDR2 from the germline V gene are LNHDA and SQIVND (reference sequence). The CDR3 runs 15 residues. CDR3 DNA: TGTGCCAGTAGTAGAGGGAGTCCCTCCTACAATGAGCAGTTCTTC. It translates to CASSRGSPSYNEQFF.

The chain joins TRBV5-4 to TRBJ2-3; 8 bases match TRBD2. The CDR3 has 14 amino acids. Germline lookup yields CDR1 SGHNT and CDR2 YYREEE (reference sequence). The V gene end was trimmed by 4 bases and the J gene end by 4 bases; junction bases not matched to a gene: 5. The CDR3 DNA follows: TGTGCCAGCAGCGTGACTAGCGCAGCAGATACGCAGTATTTT. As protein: CASSVTSAADTQYF. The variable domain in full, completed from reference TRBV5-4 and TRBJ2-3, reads ETGVTQSPTHLIKTRGQQVTLRCSSQSGHNTVSWYQQALGQGPQFIFQYYREEENGRGNFPPRFSGLQFPNYSSELNVNALELDDSALYLCASSVTSAADTQYFGPGTRLTVL.

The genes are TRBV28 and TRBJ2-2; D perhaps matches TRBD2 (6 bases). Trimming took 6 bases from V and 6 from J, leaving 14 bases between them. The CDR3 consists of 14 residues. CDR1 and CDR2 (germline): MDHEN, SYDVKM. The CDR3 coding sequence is TGTGCCAGCAGCACCCCTGGAGGGCCCGGGGAGCTGTTTTTT. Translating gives CASSTPGGPGELFF.

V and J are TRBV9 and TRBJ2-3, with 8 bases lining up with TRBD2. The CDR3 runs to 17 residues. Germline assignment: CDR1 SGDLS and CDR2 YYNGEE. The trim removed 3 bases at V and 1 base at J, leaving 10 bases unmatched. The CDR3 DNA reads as TGTGCCAGCAGCGCCGCGGGAGGTTGGGGAGGCACAGATACGCAGTATTTT. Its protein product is CASSAAGGWGGTDTQYF. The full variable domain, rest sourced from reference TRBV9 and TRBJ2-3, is DSGVTQTPKHLITATGQRVTLRCSPRSGDLSVYWYQQSLDQGLQFLIQYYNGEERAKGNILERFSAQQFPDLHSELNLSSLELGDSALYFCASSAAGGWGGTDTQYFGPGTRLTVL.

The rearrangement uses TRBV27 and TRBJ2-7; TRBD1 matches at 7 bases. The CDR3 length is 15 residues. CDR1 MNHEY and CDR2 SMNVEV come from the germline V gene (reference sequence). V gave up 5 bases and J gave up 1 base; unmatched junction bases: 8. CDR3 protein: CASSLRQGISYEQYF. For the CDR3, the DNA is TGTGCCAGCAGTCTCCGACAGGGAATTTCCTACGAGCAGTACTTC.

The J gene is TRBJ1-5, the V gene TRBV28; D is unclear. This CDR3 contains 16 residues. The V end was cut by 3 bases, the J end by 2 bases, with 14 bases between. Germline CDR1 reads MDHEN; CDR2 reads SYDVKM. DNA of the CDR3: TGTGCCAGCAGTTTCTGGGAGACCATCGGCAATCAGCCCCAGCATTTT. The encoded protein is CASSFWETIGNQPQHF.

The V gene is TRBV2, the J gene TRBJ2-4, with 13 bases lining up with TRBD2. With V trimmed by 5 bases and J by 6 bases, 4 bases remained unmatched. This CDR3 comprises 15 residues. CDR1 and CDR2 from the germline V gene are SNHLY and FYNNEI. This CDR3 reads CASSRTSGRVNIQYF. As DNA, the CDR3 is TGTGCCAGCAGTAGGACTAGCGGGAGAGTAAACATTCAGTACTTC.

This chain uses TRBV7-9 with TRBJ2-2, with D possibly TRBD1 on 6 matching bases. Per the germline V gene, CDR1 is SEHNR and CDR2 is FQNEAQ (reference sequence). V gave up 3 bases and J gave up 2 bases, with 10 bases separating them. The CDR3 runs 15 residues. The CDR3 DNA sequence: TGTGCCAGCAGCTTCCCGGGACAAAACACCGGGGAGCTGTTTTTT. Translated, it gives CASSFPGQNTGELFF.

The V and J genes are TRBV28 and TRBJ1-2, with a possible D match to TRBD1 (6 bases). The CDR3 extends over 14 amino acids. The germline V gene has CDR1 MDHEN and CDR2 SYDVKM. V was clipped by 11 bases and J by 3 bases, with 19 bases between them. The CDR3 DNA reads TGTGCCGCCGAAGAACAGGGCGGGGACTATGGCTACACCTTC. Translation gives CAAEEQGGDYGYTF.

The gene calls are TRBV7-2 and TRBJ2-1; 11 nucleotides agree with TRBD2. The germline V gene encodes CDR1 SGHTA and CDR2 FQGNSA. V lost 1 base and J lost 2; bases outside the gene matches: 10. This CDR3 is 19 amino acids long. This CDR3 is CASSLGLAGHTSPYNEQFF. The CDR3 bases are TGTGCCAGCAGCTTAGGACTAGCGGGACACACGAGTCCCTACAATGAGCAGTTCTTC.

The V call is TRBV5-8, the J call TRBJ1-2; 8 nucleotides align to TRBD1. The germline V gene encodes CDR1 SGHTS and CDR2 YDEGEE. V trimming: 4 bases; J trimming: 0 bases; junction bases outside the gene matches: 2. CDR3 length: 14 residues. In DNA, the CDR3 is TGTGCCAGCAGCCCACAGGGGGCTAACTATGGCTACACCTTC. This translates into CASSPQGANYGYTF. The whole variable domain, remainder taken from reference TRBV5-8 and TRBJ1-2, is EAGVTQSPTHLIKTRGQQATLRCSPISGHTSVYWYQQALGLGLQFLLWYDEGEERNRGNFPPRFSGRQFPNYSSELNVNALELEDSALYLCASSPQGANYGYTFGSGTRLTVV.

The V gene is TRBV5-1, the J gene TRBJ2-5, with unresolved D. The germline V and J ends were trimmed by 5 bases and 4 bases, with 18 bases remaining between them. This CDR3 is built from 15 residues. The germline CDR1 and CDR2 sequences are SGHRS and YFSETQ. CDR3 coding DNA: TGCGCCAGCAGTCCAGGACGCACCCCACCAGAGACCCAGTACTTC. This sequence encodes CASSPGRTPPETQYF.

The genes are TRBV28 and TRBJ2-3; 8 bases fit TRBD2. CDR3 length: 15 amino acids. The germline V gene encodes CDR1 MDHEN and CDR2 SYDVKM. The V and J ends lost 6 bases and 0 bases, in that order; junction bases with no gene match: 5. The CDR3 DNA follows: TGTGCCAGCAGCCATCTAGCGGGTAGCACAGATACGCAGTATTTT. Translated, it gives CASSHLAGSTDTQYF.